The 3 T cell receptor beta chains below come from one sample, sequenced in a study of cytomegalovirus exposure and HLA in healthy donors. Vbeta (60) and Jbeta (13) primers were used in the PCR. The method was immunoSEQ multiplex PCR; TCRdb's version includes in-frame clones alone and lacks a portion of them. In the table there are 120,000 to 150,000 clones, 65% to 80% of which are singletons. The source material was PBMCs. The receptor source for this set is a woman aged 45-60 years in good health and CMV-seropositive.

This rearrangement joins TRBV5-6 to TRBJ1-6; tentative D call: TRBD1 (6 bases). The germline gives CDR1 SGHDT, CDR2 YYEEEE. This CDR3 is built from 14 residues. V was trimmed by 4 bases and J by 4 bases, leaving 9 bases between them. CDR3 protein: CASSQQGYNSPLHF. DNA for the CDR3: TGTGCCAGCAGCCAACAGGGATATAATTCACCCCTCCACTTT.

The V call is TRBV2, the J call TRBJ1-5; 7 bases map to TRBD1. The CDR3 covers 15 residues. Per the germline V gene, CDR1 is SNHLY and CDR2 is FYNNEI. V shed 5 bases and J 6 bases; nucleotides not matched to a gene: 10. CDR3 in DNA: TGTGCCAGCAGTCGCAGGGGGGCCGCGGGTCAGCCCCAGCATTTT. Protein product: CASSRRGAAGQPQHF.

This chain links TRBV9 with TRBJ1-2; 7 bases fit TRBD1. CDR3 length: 16 amino acids. The V segment lost 4 bases and the J segment 3 bases; nucleotides outside the gene matches: 12. Germline CDR1 SGDLS, CDR2 YYNGEE. Here the CDR3 reads CASSSRQGRIDYGYTF. CDR3 sequence (DNA): TGTGCCAGCAGCTCCAGACAGGGCAGAATAGACTATGGCTACACCTTC. The full variable domain, completed using reference TRBV9 and TRBJ1-2, is DSGVTQTPKHLITATGQRVTLRCSPRSGDLSVYWYQQSLDQGLQFLIQYYNGEERAKGNILERFSAQQFPDLHSELNLSSLELGDSALYFCASSSRQGRIDYGYTFGSGTRLTVV.